This T cell receptor (beta chain) was retrieved from a study of PD-1 and CTLA-4 blockade in melanoma. The V and J ends lost 4 bases and 6 bases respectively, with 17 bases between them. Germline V gene sequence: CDR1 SGHDT, CDR2 YYEEEE. The CDR3 totals 15 residues. The table came from immunoSEQ multiplex PCR; TCRdb's copy has only in-frame clones and leaves some out. The table lists some 11,000 clones, about four fifths of them singletons, with about 32% in the top ten. This clonotype was obtained from a human donor with melanoma. This chain uses TRBV5-6 with TRBJ2-1, with D tentatively TRBD1 (6 bases). The specimen comprised CD8+ T cells from peripheral blood, sampled from a patient given anti-PD-1 treatment. The CDR3: CASSGGQSALNEQFF. CDR3 coding DNA: TGTGCCAGCAGCGGAGGACAGAGCGCCCTCAATGAGCAGTTCTTC.